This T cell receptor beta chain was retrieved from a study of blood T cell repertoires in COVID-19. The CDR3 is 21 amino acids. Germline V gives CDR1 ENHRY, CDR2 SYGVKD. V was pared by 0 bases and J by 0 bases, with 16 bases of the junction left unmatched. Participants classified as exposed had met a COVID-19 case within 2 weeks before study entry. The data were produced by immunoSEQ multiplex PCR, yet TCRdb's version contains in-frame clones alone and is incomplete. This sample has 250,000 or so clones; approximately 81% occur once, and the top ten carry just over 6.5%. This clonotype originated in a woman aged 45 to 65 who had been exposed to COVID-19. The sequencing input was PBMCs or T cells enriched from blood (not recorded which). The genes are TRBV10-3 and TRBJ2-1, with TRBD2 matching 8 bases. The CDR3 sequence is CAISESLLGGGRSSSYNEQFF. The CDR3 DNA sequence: TGTGCCATCAGTGAGTCTCTACTCGGGGGGGGCAGATCCAGCTCCTACAATGAGCAGTTCTTC.